The 20 T cell receptor beta chains reported below all come from one sample, sequenced in a study of T cell responses to AZD1222 COVID-19 vaccine. Libraries were prepared by immunoSEQ multiplex PCR; TCRdb keeps only in-frame clonotypes and omits some of them. The sample includes over 100,000 clones, more than 70% of them seen just once. Specimen: peripheral blood, collected on day 0 of AZD1222 vaccination. The receptors originated from an adult in good health.

The chain carries TRBV4-3 and TRBJ1-1; unclear D gene. The CDR3 extends over 13 amino acids. From germline, CDR1 is LGHNA and CDR2 YSLEER. Trimming took off 0 bases at V and 0 bases at J, with 2 bases between the two ends. The CDR3 here is CASSQDLNTEAFF. The DNA for the CDR3 is TGCGCCAGCAGCCAAGACCTGAACACTGAAGCTTTCTTT.

This clone occurred a few times. The genes are TRBV19 and TRBJ2-7; D is unresolved. The length of the CDR3 is 13 residues. CDR1 LNHDA and CDR2 SQIVND come from the germline V gene (reference sequence). V was pared by 6 bases and J by 3 bases, with 12 bases between. The CDR3 here is CASRQVGFYEQYF. The CDR3 coding sequence is TGTGCCAGTAGGCAGGTGGGCTTCTACGAGCAGTACTTC.

The chain uses TRBV5-6 and TRBJ1-1; unclear D gene. This CDR3 comprises 12 residues. CDR1 is SGHDT and CDR2 is YYEEEE in the germline V gene. Trimming shortened V by 2 bases and J by 3 bases, and 5 bases separated the two germline ends. The CDR3 loop reads CASSLAHTEAFF. The CDR3 coding sequence is TGTGCCAGCAGCTTAGCTCACACTGAAGCTTTCTTT. Filled out from reference TRBV5-6 and TRBJ1-1, the complete variable domain reads DAGVTQSPTHLIKTRGQQVTLRCSPKSGHDTVSWYQQALGQGPQFIFQYYEEEERQRGNFPDRFSGHQFPNYSSELNVNALLLGDSALYLCASSLAHTEAFFGQGTRLTVV.

This chain connects TRBV11-3 to TRBJ2-3; 10 nucleotides match TRBD2. This CDR3 is built from 21 residues. CDR1 and CDR2 (germline): SGHNT, YENEEA. V shed 0 bases and J 0 bases; nucleotides not matched to a gene: 15. The CDR3 spells CASSLDLFPKLAGTSTDTQYF. DNA of the CDR3: TGTGCCAGCAGCTTAGATCTTTTCCCCAAACTAGCGGGAACTAGCACAGATACGCAGTATTTT.

The chain combines TRBV12-5 with TRBJ2-1; D unresolved. CDR3 size: 12 residues. Trimming cost V 4 bases and J 8 bases, with 9 bases left between them. CDR1 and CDR2 (germline): LGHNT, FRNRAP. CDR3 residues: CASGSRIDEQFF. CDR3 in DNA: TGTGCTAGTGGTTCGCGGATTGATGAGCAGTTCTTC.

Turning to this clone: Other DNA sequences of this sample code for an identical CDR3. The chain uses TRBV7-2 and TRBJ1-1, with D maybe TRBD1 (5 bases). The CDR3 sequence is 13 residues long. V was trimmed by 4 bases and J by 3 bases, leaving 9 bases between them. CDR1 is SGHTA and CDR2 is FQGNSA in the germline V gene. CDR3 sequence (DNA): TGTGCCAGCAGCTCGCAGGGAGACACTGAAGCTTTCTTT. This codes for CASSSQGDTEAFF.

This chain joins TRBV29-1 and TRBJ2-3; 9 bases align to TRBD1. Per the germline V gene, CDR1 is SQVTM and CDR2 is ANQGSEA. After removal of 8 bases from V and 3 bases from J, the junction contained 18 bases not matched to a gene. The CDR3 has 17 residues. CDR3 loop: CSFRPGQGVSRTDTQYF. The CDR3 DNA sequence: TGCAGCTTTCGGCCGGGACAGGGCGTCTCCCGGACAGATACGCAGTATTTT.

This chain connects TRBV5-6 to TRBJ1-2; D is ambiguous. This CDR3 contains 11 residues. The germline CDR1 and CDR2 sequences are SGHDT and YYEEEE. The V gene lost 7 bases and the J gene lost 5 bases, with 9 bases spanning the gap. CDR3 amino acids: CASALGYGYTF. The CDR3 bases are TGTGCCAGCGCCTTAGGGTATGGCTACACCTTC.

The CDR3 DNA is TGTGCCAGCAGTGAGTACAGAGGATCGACTGAAGCTTTCTTT. Translation: CASSEYRGSTEAFF. This chain uses TRBV6-6 with TRBJ1-1; D ambiguous. Germline-derived CDR1 and CDR2 are MNHNY and SVGAGI (reference sequence). CDR3 length: 14 amino acids. The germline V and J ends were trimmed by 5 bases and 5 bases, with 15 bases remaining between them.

In DNA form, the CDR3 reads TGCGCCAGCAGCTCCACGATACAGGGTATGGCTTTCTTT. Encoded protein: CASSSTIQGMAFF. V gene TRBV4-1 combines with J gene TRBJ1-1, with D possibly matching TRBD1 (6 bases). The CDR3 has 13 residues. Germline loops: CDR1 MGHRA, CDR2 YSYEKL. V gave up 5 bases and J gave up 11 bases, with 18 bases separating them.

Only one count was recorded for this clone. The rearrangement joins TRBV10-3 to TRBJ1-2; no definite D call. Trimming stripped 3 bases from V and 8 bases from J, with 19 bases between. Germline V CDR1 and CDR2: ENHRY, SYGVKD. CDR3 size: 15 residues. The CDR3 loop is CAISDPSIRVRGYTF. The CDR3 DNA sequence: TGTGCCATCAGTGATCCGTCAATTCGGGTACGCGGCTACACCTTC.

This sequence joins TRBV10-3 and TRBJ1-1; 7 nucleotides line up with TRBD1. There are 15 residues in the CDR3. The germline V gene has CDR1 ENHRY and CDR2 SYGVKD. J lost 10 bases, V lost 4 bases, and 15 bases had no gene match. In DNA form, the CDR3 reads TGTGCCATCAGTGGCCGGGAGGGGGCAGAGAGCGGAGCTTTCTTT. Translation: CAISGREGAESGAFF.

This clone was recorded once. The CDR3, as DNA: TGTGCCAGCAGCTTAGGGGCGATTGGCACAGATACGCAGTATTTT. It encodes CASSLGAIGTDTQYF. The chain combines TRBV11-2 with TRBJ2-3; D is ambiguous. V lost 1 base, J lost 1 base, and 9 bases lay in between. In germline, CDR1 is SGHAT, CDR2 FQNNGV. The CDR3 spans 15 residues.

CDR3 DNA sequence: TGTGCCAGCAGCTCGAACAGGGGGCATAAGTATTTT. The encoded protein is CASSSNRGHKYF. This chain joins TRBV6-5 and TRBJ2-3; 9 nucleotides match TRBD1. CDR1 is MNHEY and CDR2 is SVGAGI in the germline V gene. There are 12 residues in the CDR3. Germline trimming cut 6 bases from V and 13 bases from J; bases unmatched to any gene: 8.

Here the CDR3 DNA reads TGTGCCAGCAGTTTTCAGGGGGGCAGAGAACCCCTCCACTTT. Amino acid sequence: CASSFQGGREPLHF. The rearrangement uses TRBV27 and TRBJ1-6, with 7 positions matching TRBD1. The CDR3 consists of 14 residues. With V trimmed by 3 bases and J by 12 bases, 8 bases remained unmatched. Germline CDR1 and CDR2: MNHEY and SMNVEV (reference sequence).

The chain links TRBV29-1 to TRBJ2-1; TRBD2 matches 10 bases. Germline lookup yields CDR1 SQVTM and CDR2 ANQGSEA. CDR3 size: 15 residues. V lost 7 bases and J lost 6; bases outside the gene matches: 12. The CDR3 DNA reads as TGCAGCGGCGACTCCGGGACTAGCGTCTTCAATGAGCAGTTCTTC. This gives the protein CSGDSGTSVFNEQFF.

CDR3 in amino acids: CASSPTGRPYEQYF. The CDR3, as DNA: TGTGCCAGCAGCCCGACAGGGAGGCCCTACGAGCAGTACTTC. The chain has TRBV7-2 and TRBJ2-7, with D perhaps matching TRBD1 (7 bases). Germline CDR1 and CDR2: SGHTA and FQGNSA. The CDR3 runs 14 residues. Trimming removed 5 bases from V and 2 bases from J, with 13 bases in between.

The CDR3, as DNA: TGTGCCTGGAAGAGACAGGGGGTAGGTCAGGGCGGCAATCAGCCCCAGCATTTT. This encodes CAWKRQGVGQGGNQPQHF. The V gene is TRBV30, the J gene TRBJ1-5; 9 bases agree with TRBD1. The length of the CDR3 is 18 residues. Trimming removed 4 bases from V and 2 bases from J; junction bases left unmatched: 15. Germline CDR1 GTSNPN, CDR2 SVGIG (reference sequence).

The rearrangement links TRBV5-1 to TRBJ2-7; tentatively, D is TRBD2 (7 bases). Trimming took off 5 bases at V and 0 bases at J, with 15 bases between the two ends. Germline V gives CDR1 SGHRS, CDR2 YFSETQ. This CDR3 spans 15 amino acids. This chain's CDR3 is CASRGEAGASYEQYF. In DNA, the CDR3 is TGCGCCAGCAGAGGTGAGGCGGGGGCCTCCTACGAGCAGTACTTC.

The V gene is TRBV18, the J gene TRBJ2-7; 8 bases align to TRBD1. Germline loops: CDR1 KGHSH, CDR2 LQKENI. Unmatched junction bases numbered 6, after V lost 8 bases and J lost 0 bases. This CDR3 is built from 14 residues. CDR3: CASRGGQDSYEQYF. CDR3 in DNA: TGTGCCAGCCGAGGGGGACAGGACTCCTACGAGCAGTACTTC.